One and the same sample provided the 19 T cell receptor beta chains below, sequenced in a study of cytomegalovirus exposure and HLA in healthy donors. Primers included in the PCR were 60 Vbeta and 13 Jbeta primers. Clones were read by immunoSEQ multiplex PCR, and TCRdb kept only the in-frame ones, dropping some. Of some 130,000 clones detected, 70% to 80% appear once; the ten largest clones hold approximately 1.6%. Sequencing input: PBMCs. The receptors here all came from a female donor in good health and CMV-seronegative.

The chain couples TRBV5-6 to TRBJ2-7, with D possibly being TRBD1 (6 bases). CDR1 SGHDT and CDR2 YYEEEE come from the germline V gene. V shed 3 bases and J shed 3 bases, with 7 bases lying between them. The CDR3 has 12 amino acids. CDR3 bases: TGTGCCAGCAGCTGGGACAACTACGAGCAGTACTTC. Translation: CASSWDNYEQYF.

This clone appeared a few times. V and J are TRBV29-1 and TRBJ2-7; 12 bases match TRBD2. V was clipped by 0 bases and J by 7 bases; unmatched bases: 10. Germline loops: CDR1 SQVTM, CDR2 ANQGSEA. The CDR3 has 16 residues. The CDR3 loop reads CSVEDGTSGRMGEQYF. The CDR3, as DNA: TGCAGCGTTGAAGATGGAACTAGCGGGAGGATGGGTGAGCAGTACTTC.

Here the CDR3 reads CASTKRDVGGDTQYF. The CDR3 region has the DNA TGTGCCAGCACCAAAAGGGACGTCGGGGGAGATACGCAGTATTTT. The rearrangement joins TRBV9 to TRBJ2-3; a possible D gene is TRBD2 (6 bases). CDR3 length: 15 residues. Trimming removed 6 bases from V and 5 bases from J, with 19 bases in between. Germline V gives CDR1 SGDLS, CDR2 YYNGEE.

The table lists this clone with a count of one. V is TRBV28 and J is TRBJ2-2; 8 bases line up with TRBD1. This CDR3 contains 14 residues. The V and J ends lost 10 bases and 4 bases, in that order; junction bases with no gene match: 8. Germline CDR1 is MDHEN and CDR2 is SYDVKM. Here the CDR3 reads CATMVTGGTGELFF. CDR3 DNA: TGTGCCACCATGGTCACAGGGGGCACCGGGGAGCTGTTTTTT.

This sequence joins TRBV27 and TRBJ2-5; TRBD2 might be the D (7 bases). The DNA end favors TRBJ2-7, so the J call may be wrong. Per the germline V gene, CDR1 is MNHEY and CDR2 is SMNVEV (reference sequence). This CDR3 spans 14 amino acids. This CDR3 is CASSPREGVYEQYF. The CDR3, as DNA: TGTGCCAGCAGTCCCAGGGAGGGGGTCTACGAGCAGTACTTC.

The rearrangement joins TRBV6-5 to TRBJ1-1, with TRBD1 identical over 7 bases. The CDR3 consists of 13 residues. Germline lookup yields CDR1 MNHEY and CDR2 SVGAGI. The trim removed 1 base at V and 7 bases at J, leaving 3 bases unmatched. The chain's CDR3 is CASSYYGTDEAFF. The CDR3, as DNA: TGTGCCAGCAGTTACTACGGGACAGATGAAGCTTTCTTT.

The chain links TRBV4-1 to TRBJ1-2, with D perhaps matching TRBD1 (6 bases). The CDR3 totals 14 residues. With 6 bases removed from V and 0 bases from J, the gap between germline ends came to 11 bases. Looked up from germline, CDR1 is MGHRA and CDR2 is YSYEKL. The CDR3 DNA is TGCGCCAGCAGTCTACAGGGACCTAACTATGGCTACACCTTC. It codes for CASSLQGPNYGYTF.

The chain carries TRBV14 and TRBJ2-7; 8 bases are shared with TRBD2. The CDR3 contains 16 residues. Germline V CDR1 and CDR2: SGHDN, FVKESK. V dropped 3 bases and J dropped 1; count of bases not matched to a gene: 8. CDR3 in DNA: TGTGCCAGCAGCCAGGAAGCGGGAGTAATATCCTACGAGCAGTACTTC. Translation: CASSQEAGVISYEQYF. Full variable domain (remainder filled in from reference TRBV14 and TRBJ2-7): EAGVTQFPSHSVIEKGQTVTLRCDPISGHDNLYWYRRVMGKEIKFLLHFVKESKQDESGMPNNRFLAERTGGTYSTLKVQPAELEDSGVYFCASSQEAGVISYEQYFGPGTRLTVT.

This clone was counted between two and nine times. The chain links TRBV28 to TRBJ1-4; 8 nucleotides align to TRBD1. V dropped 7 bases and J dropped 7; count of bases not matched to a gene: 8. The germline gives CDR1 MDHEN, CDR2 SYDVKM. This CDR3 region has 14 residues. The CDR3 region has the DNA TGTGCCAGCATAACCTCCGGGACAGGTGAAAAACTGTTTTTT. Amino acids: CASITSGTGEKLFF.

CDR3 coding DNA: TGTGCCAGCAGCCCATTGCAGTACGGGGCTGAAGCTTTCTTT. Translating it yields CASSPLQYGAEAFF. This chain links TRBV7-9 with TRBJ1-1; D is ambiguous. CDR1 and CDR2 from the germline V gene are SEHNR and FQNEAQ (reference sequence). V was cut by 5 bases and J by 6 bases, with 16 bases left in between. The CDR3 loop spans 14 amino acids.

The chain recombines TRBV7-6 with TRBJ2-2; D may be TRBD1 (6 bases). CDR3 length equals 15 residues. CDR1 SGHVS and CDR2 FNYEAQ come from the germline V gene. V was cut by 5 bases and J by 1 base, with 11 bases left in between. CDR3 bases: TGTGCCAGCAGCCCAATACAGGGGAACACCGGGGAGCTGTTTTTT. Protein product: CASSPIQGNTGELFF.

The chain recombines TRBV28 with TRBJ2-2, with 9 bases fitting TRBD2. J lost 4 bases, V lost 4 bases, and 7 bases had no gene match. CDR1 is MDHEN, CDR2 SYDVKM, per germline. The length of the CDR3 is 16 residues. The CDR3 reads CASSSLTSGPTGELFF. The CDR3 DNA reads as TGTGCCAGCAGTTCCCTGACTAGCGGTCCCACCGGGGAGCTGTTTTTT.

This sequence joins TRBV15 and TRBJ2-7, with 9 bases lining up with TRBD2. The CDR3 has 15 amino acids. The V segment lost 1 base and the J segment 4 bases; nucleotides outside the gene matches: 5. Germline CDR1 reads LNHNV; CDR2 reads YYDKDF (reference sequence). CDR3 in DNA: TGTGCCACCAGCAGAGGAGGTAGCGGGAGTTACGAGCAGTACTTC. The encoded protein is CATSRGGSGSYEQYF.

There are a few counts of this clone. The chain joins TRBV29-1 to TRBJ2-7; 8 bases match TRBD1. Germline CDR1 is SQVTM and CDR2 is ANQGSEA. CDR3 size: 16 residues. Losses at the gene ends were 2 bases for V and 0 bases for J; bases not matched to a gene: 9. CDR3 sequence: CSVELSGTGVSYEQYF. CDR3 bases: TGCAGCGTTGAATTGTCCGGGACAGGAGTCTCCTACGAGCAGTACTTC.

There are a few counts of this clone. The genes are TRBV5-1 and TRBJ2-7; 8 bases are a match to TRBD2. CDR3 size: 14 residues. Germline V gives CDR1 SGHRS, CDR2 YFSETQ. The V segment lost 4 bases and the J segment 3 bases; nucleotides outside the gene matches: 6. The CDR3 is CASSPSGRFYEQYF. Written as DNA, the CDR3 is TGCGCCAGCAGCCCGAGCGGGAGATTCTACGAGCAGTACTTC.

The rearrangement uses TRBV5-1 and TRBJ2-2; TRBD2 agrees at 13 bases. From germline, CDR1 is SGHRS and CDR2 YFSETQ. V shed 0 bases, J shed 6 bases, and the junction held 5 bases outside the gene matches. The CDR3 runs 17 residues. In DNA, the CDR3 is TGCGCCAGCAGCTTGGGGACTAGCGGGAGTAGTTCCGGGGAGCTGTTTTTT. Protein: CASSLGTSGSSSGELFF.

This CDR3 is CASSQGSANTEAFF. Here the CDR3 DNA reads TGCGCCAGCAGCCAGGGGAGTGCGAACACTGAAGCTTTCTTT. The chain joins TRBV4-3 to TRBJ1-1; no reliable D call. Trimming cost V 3 bases and J 1 base, with 9 bases left between them. Germline V lookup: CDR1 LGHNA, CDR2 YSLEER. This CDR3 is 14 amino acids long.

V gene TRBV25-1 combines with J gene TRBJ2-1; tentative D call: TRBD1 (6 bases). The CDR3 spans 16 residues. V was shortened by 2 bases and J by 8 bases, with 19 bases between the two germline ends. The germline V gene encodes CDR1 MGHDK and CDR2 SYGVNS. This CDR3 reads CASSELGAGVDHEQFF. In DNA, the CDR3 is TGTGCCAGCAGTGAACTGGGGGCAGGGGTGGACCATGAGCAGTTCTTC.

The rearrangement links TRBV7-2 to TRBJ2-3, with D unclear. V was shortened by 3 bases and J by 2 bases, with 9 bases between the two germline ends. The CDR3 totals 14 residues. Germline values: CDR1 SGHTA, CDR2 FQGNSA. The DNA of the CDR3 is TGTGCCAGCAGCTTTGTACCACTCACAGATACGCAGTATTTT. It codes for CASSFVPLTDTQYF.